This T cell receptor beta chain was identified in a study of regulatory T cells in long-lasting Graves disease (dated by TCRdb to about 2021). A note on the overall study: Newly diagnosed Graves' disease patients had taken antithyroid drugs for less than 3 months. This study used TCR sequencing and RNA sequencing of peripheral blood to compare persistent Graves' disease patients against newly diagnosed Graves' disease patients. A total of some 33 samples were covered by TCR sequencing, comprising some 13 persistent and 20 or so newly diagnosed Graves' disease patients. The study took place in China and was registered as a clinical trial.

To prepare the library, multiplex PCR was applied. The sample was run on an Illumina HiSeq 4000. iRepertoire HTBI primers and Arm-PCR amplification of CDR3 regions were used to construct TCR beta libraries. PCR products were gel purified before sequencing. In the source study's methods: Gene usage analysis of CDR3 amino acid clonotypes relied on the roughly 60 TRBV and 13 to 15 TRBJ segments identified across samples. COPE and FqMerger were used to merge filtered high-quality paired reads into contigs. BLAST was used to align contigs to the IMGT TRBV, TRBD and TRBJ reference genes, and CDR3 was defined following IMGT. Highly expanded clones were defined as clonotypes with a frequency above 0.1%. Repertoire diversity was measured by Shannon entropy, and V-J evenness by the Gini coefficient. Clonotypes shared by more than one individual were considered public. The public reads were reprocessed in TCRdb via fastp at Q25 and MiXCR, keeping in-frame beta chains. Every distinct CDR3 protein forms one entry, paired with its most common genes and DNA. It is TCRdb's table, rather than the study itself, that gives the V and J calls and clone size. In this sample the table shows fewer than 500,000 distinct CDR3 sequences, 15% to 20% of which occur a single time. The ten largest clones represent 9% to 15% of the sample.

This clonotype came up many times. The antigen it recognizes is unknown. No much larger clonotype is one base removed from it; base qualities were not supplied. Inclusive of the bounding cysteine and phenylalanine, the CDR3 is 14 residues long. Only CDR3 DNA remains: 42 bases, in frame from the first base. The germline V and J ends show losses of 7 bases and 7 bases respectively, and no gene match explains 8 bases of the junction. As encoded in the germline V gene, CDR1 is SNHLY while CDR2 is FYNNEI. On the study overall, not on this receptor specifically: Peripheral blood alone was examined, since thyroid tissue, which constituted the primary lesion, could not be accessed. The authors acknowledged the small sample size as a limitation that may reduce accuracy. A larger number of public clonotypes was shared among persistent patients (fewer than 3,000) than among newly diagnosed patients (around 880). Persistent disease showed preferential use of TRBV28, TRBJ1-2 and TRBJ2-5, whereas newly diagnosed disease favored TRBV20-1 and TRBJ2-1. Compared with newly diagnosed patients, persistent Graves' disease patients had lower TCR Shannon entropy and fewer highly expanded clones, which suggests clonal expansion. Sequencing and analysis were limited to the TCR beta chain.

The time point label of this sample denotes: newly diagnosed GD, antithyroid drugs for less than 3 months. RNA was extracted from PBMCs in TRIzol for both TCR sequencing and RNA sequencing. The diagnosis of Graves' disease followed American Thyroid Association guidelines. Patients were recruited from an endocrinology department in Xi'an, China. Each patient gave approximately 10 milliliters of peripheral blood, collected in an EDTA anticoagulant tube. Ficoll Paque Plus density gradient separation was used to isolate PBMCs, and no additional T cell sorting was done. An Agilent 2100 Bioanalyzer and agarose gel were used to assess RNA quality, and a NanoDrop 2000 was used to measure RNA concentration. These data are also associated with another study on T cells in Graves' hyperthyroidism and ophthalmopathy. As that second paper reports: Stable Graves' hyperthyroidism was defined as no progression to ophthalmopathy during 18 months of follow-up. Hyperthyroidism patients were aged 18 to 65 years and newly diagnosed, with disease duration of less than 2 months. Exclusion was applied to patients with uncontrolled infections, other autoimmune diseases, pregnancy or lactation. Diagnoses were based on clinical symptoms, serum thyroxine and TRAb, thyroid ultrasound and orbital computed tomography. The TCR CDR3 was subjected to a first round of RT-PCR using the HTBI primer set and the Qiagen OneStep RT-PCR kit. Most expanded thyroid clonotypes (frequency above 0.001) were also detected in blood, a finding suggesting that blood repertoires may reflect thyroid immune responses. Ophthalmopathy was separated from stable hyperthyroidism by a 13 V-J signature model, with over 85% sensitivity and 81% to 82% specificity obtained in cross-validation and 80%/75% obtained in testing. In validation, progression to ophthalmopathy was predicted by the model with 70.59% sensitivity and just over 72% specificity, a median of roughly six months before onset. A discovery cohort of around 100 patients, approximately 45 with Graves' ophthalmopathy and 57 with stable Graves' hyperthyroidism, was used to find distinguishing TCR V-J signatures. Prospective prediction of ophthalmopathy was tested in an independent validation cohort of 18 to 20 hyperthyroidism patients and 17 patients who later progressed to ophthalmopathy. The roughly 94 discovery patients were randomly split 7:3 into training and test sets. The study also compared thyroid tissue and blood T-cell repertoires from roughly 6 Graves' hyperthyroidism patients. Once sampling was done, hyperthyroidism patients were given methimazole at a starting dose of 30 mg daily, whereas ophthalmopathy patients were given high-dose intravenous methylprednisolone. Libraries were constructed in a second round of multiplex PCR, after which size selection and purification were carried out. The libraries were sequenced on an Illumina HiSeq2000 using paired-end 100 bp reads. Raw data were processed with SOAPnuke, discarding reads with adapters, uncalled bases, mean Phred below 15, or no exact constant-primer or identifier match. COPE v1.2.5 was used to merge high-quality paired reads, and clonotypes were defined as unique nucleotide sequences. Clonotypes were aligned to IMGT TRBV, TRBD and TRBJ reference segments using MiTCR v1.1. Only V-J combinations with frequency above 0.0001, covering about 99% of repertoires, were analysed. A TCS score was defined as the ratio of F50 (clonal expansion) to E x V (chaos), with BLOSUM62-based TCRdist applied between CDR3 peptides within each V-J. Welch's t-statistics and random forest reduced fewer than 550 V-J features to roughly 13, which were used in a naive Bayes classifier (R e1071). No statistical method was used to set the sample size in advance, and investigators knew the group allocation. The paper describes TCR Vbeta CDR3 sequencing of about 140 peripheral blood samples, made up of approximately 40 ophthalmopathy patients, 70 to 75 hyperthyroidism patients and some 17 progressor patients.

The sequencing here drew on peripheral blood mononuclear cells (PBMCs), taken at new diagnosis, from a patient treated with antithyroid drugs. This receptor was taken from a man aged 40-49 years with Graves disease. Donor details come from another sample of the same person, matched by shared clones. In this chain, TRBV2 is recombined with TRBJ1-4; 8 middle bases align to TRBD1. CDR3 protein: CASTEDRVVEKLFF. The bases are TGTGCCAGCACCGAGGACAGGGTAGTTGAAAAACTGTTTTTT.